These 12 T cell receptor beta chains came from one sample sequenced in a study of blood T cell repertoires in COVID-19. TCRdb's copy holds only in-frame clones and misses some; the assay was immunoSEQ multiplex PCR. The sample carries some 87,000 clones, approximately 78% recorded once. Sequencing was carried out using peripheral blood. These receptors all stem from a human donor in a cohort sampled during active COVID-19.

J is TRBJ2-2 and V is TRBV7-9; no definite D call. The CDR3 has 11 residues. The V end was cut by 5 bases, the J end by 6 bases, with 4 bases between. The germline V gene has CDR1 SEHNR and CDR2 FQNEAQ (reference sequence). The CDR3 spells CASSPAGELFF. CDR3 nucleotides: TGTGCCAGCAGCCCCGCCGGGGAGCTGTTTTTT. Supplemented by reference TRBV7-9 and TRBJ2-2, the full variable domain reads DTGVSQNPRHKITKRGQNVTFRCDPISEHNRLYWYRQTLGQGPEFLTYFQNEAQLEKSRLLSDRFSAERPKGSFSTLEIQRTEQGDSAMYLCASSPAGELFFGEGSRLTVL.

The V and J genes are TRBV5-1 and TRBJ1-1; 7 bases are a match to TRBD1. The CDR3 totals 15 residues. Trimming took 2 bases from V and 1 from J; bases not matched to a gene: 5. CDR1 and CDR2 from the germline V gene are SGHRS and YFSETQ. The CDR3 DNA reads TGCGCCAGCAGCTTACAGGGGATGCAGAACACTGAAGCTTTCTTT. Translation gives CASSLQGMQNTEAFF. The full variable domain, completed using reference TRBV5-1 and TRBJ1-1, is KAGVTQTPRYLIKTRGQQVTLSCSPISGHRSVSWYQQTPGQGLQFLFEYFSETQRNKGNFPGRFSGRQFSNSRSEMNVSTLELGDSALYLCASSLQGMQNTEAFFGQGTRLTVV.

The rearrangement joins TRBV28 to TRBJ1-4; D is unresolved. The V and J ends lost 8 bases and 4 bases respectively, with 17 bases between them. The CDR3 consists of 15 residues. CDR1 is MDHEN and CDR2 is SYDVKM in the germline V gene. This CDR3 reads CASRGNREYNEKLFF. In DNA, the CDR3 is TGTGCCAGCCGCGGAAACCGGGAATATAATGAAAAACTGTTTTTT.

The V call is TRBV7-9, the J call TRBJ2-7, with D tentatively TRBD1 (6 bases). Trimming took 6 bases from V and 2 from J, leaving 17 bases between them. The CDR3 extends over 15 amino acids. CDR1 and CDR2 from the germline V gene are SEHNR and FQNEAQ (reference sequence). The DNA for the CDR3 is TGTGCCAGCAGTTCCAGGGGACCTTCACCCTACGAGCAGTACTTC. It codes for CASSSRGPSPYEQYF.

CDR3 bases: TGCGCCAGCAGCTACAGTGCTAACTATGGCTACACCTTC. Protein: CASSYSANYGYTF. The chain joins TRBV5-1 to TRBJ1-2; D unclear. CDR3 length equals 13 residues. Trimming left V 3 bases short and J 0 bases short, with 6 bases between. CDR1 is SGHRS, CDR2 YFSETQ, per germline.

This clone was counted only a few times. The rearrangement uses TRBV10-3 and TRBJ2-7; TRBD1 matches 9 bases. V was clipped by 6 bases and J by 4 bases; unmatched bases: 22. There are 19 residues in the CDR3. The germline CDR1 and CDR2 sequences are ENHRY and SYGVKD. This chain's CDR3 is CAISYPKPGQGHSKYEQYF. As DNA, the CDR3 is TGTGCCATCAGCTATCCTAAACCGGGACAGGGACACTCTAAGTACGAGCAGTACTTC.

The chain recombines TRBV5-1 with TRBJ1-6, with D hard to call. The CDR3 consists of 16 residues. The ends were cut back, 0 bases at V and 8 bases at J, with 15 bases in the middle. Germline CDR1 SGHRS, CDR2 YFSETQ. The CDR3 region has the DNA TGCGCCAGCAGCTTGGACAGCCTGTATTCTGATTCACCCCTCCACTTT. This translates into CASSLDSLYSDSPLHF. The variable domain in full, completed from reference TRBV5-1 and TRBJ1-6, reads KAGVTQTPRYLIKTRGQQVTLSCSPISGHRSVSWYQQTPGQGLQFLFEYFSETQRNKGNFPGRFSGRQFSNSRSEMNVSTLELGDSALYLCASSLDSLYSDSPLHFGNGTRLTVT.

This clone was counted a few times. The chain employs TRBV5-1 and TRBJ1-5; no definite D call. Per the germline V gene, CDR1 is SGHRS and CDR2 is YFSETQ. The CDR3 is 14 amino acids. The ends were cut back, 7 bases at V and 1 base at J, with 12 bases in the middle. This CDR3 reads CASDPGLSNQPQHF. The CDR3 coding sequence is TGCGCCAGCGACCCCGGACTCAGCAATCAGCCCCAGCATTTT.

This clone was recorded once. The V call is TRBV28, the J call TRBJ1-1; TRBD1 matches 7 bases. The germline V gene encodes CDR1 MDHEN and CDR2 SYDVKM. The CDR3 contains 15 residues. J gave up 1 base and V 3 bases, and 5 bases lay outside the gene matches. CDR3 DNA: TGTGCCAGCAGTTTTCTTTCAGGGGGGAACACTGAAGCTTTCTTT. Translating gives CASSFLSGGNTEAFF. Combining the CDR3 with reference TRBV28 and TRBJ1-1 gives the whole variable domain DVKVTQSSRYLVKRTGEKVFLECVQDMDHENMFWYRQDPGLGLRLIYFSYDVKMKEKGDIPEGYSVSREKKERFSLILESASTNQTSMYLCASSFLSGGNTEAFFGQGTRLTVV.

This clone occurred a few times. J is TRBJ1-4 and V is TRBV30; TRBD1 matches at 8 bases. Germline CDR1 GTSNPN, CDR2 SVGIG (reference sequence). The CDR3 spans 12 residues. Trimming removed 3 bases from V and 7 bases from J; junction bases left unmatched: 1. The CDR3 nucleotides are TGTGCCTGGAGCGGACAGGGTGAAAAACTGTTTTTT. Translation: CAWSGQGEKLFF.

The CDR3 DNA sequence: TGCGCCAGCAGCCTAGTCAGCGGGGGGTACGAGCAGTACTTC. Translated: CASSLVSGGYEQYF. The rearrangement links TRBV5-1 to TRBJ2-7; 9 bases match TRBD2. The junction had 6 bases not matched to a gene; V was cut back by 4 bases and J by 4 bases. Germline V lookup: CDR1 SGHRS, CDR2 YFSETQ. The CDR3 extends over 14 amino acids.

The chain uses TRBV11-2 and TRBJ2-2, with D possibly TRBD2 on 7 matching bases. Trimming cost V 6 bases and J 2 bases, with 13 bases left between them. CDR1 is SGHAT, CDR2 FQNNGV, per germline. There are 15 residues in the CDR3. This CDR3 is CASRKAGANTGELFF. CDR3 DNA: TGTGCCAGCAGGAAGGCGGGGGCTAACACCGGGGAGCTGTTTTTT.